Listed here is a single TCR beta chain. Its antigen is not identified. CDR3 size: 14 residues. Between the trimmed V and J ends, which lost 1 base and 2 bases, there was a span of 6 bases. Germline loops: CDR1 SEHNR, CDR2 FQNEAQ (reference sequence). Sequencing used immunoSEQ multiplex PCR; TCRdb keeps in-frame clones, though not all of them. The sample lists 100,000 or so clones, around 90% occurring once. This sample was included in a study of T cell responses to AZD1222 COVID-19 vaccine. General study points: Donors, mostly white British, included more females; clonal diversity was possibly underestimated. Spike-spanning, vaccine-associated CD4 TCRs were dominant at 160-218 and 743-854. Unmutated variant regions are reportedly targeted by nearly half of spike-specific TCRs.

Sequences were derived from peripheral blood, sampled 28 days after the second AZD1222 dose. This clonotype originated in an adult who received the AZD1222 COVID-19 vaccine. This chain links TRBV7-9 with TRBJ1-5; D remains unclear. The CDR3 reads CASSLGKRNQPQHF. The DNA of the CDR3 is TGTGCCAGCAGCTTAGGTAAACGCAATCAGCCCCAGCATTTT. The whole variable domain, remainder taken from reference TRBV7-9 and TRBJ1-5, is DTGVSQNPRHKITKRGQNVTFRCDPISEHNRLYWYRQTLGQGPEFLTYFQNEAQLEKSRLLSDRFSAERPKGSFSTLEIQRTEQGDSAMYLCASSLGKRNQPQHFGDGTRLSIL.